This T cell receptor beta chain was captured in a study of OX40 agonist ivuxolimab in advanced cancers. Study details: Ivuxolimab, an agonist antibody against OX40 (CD134), was given to patients. Mean age approximately 59 years, range roughly 23 to 79; about 81% male. It was permissible to have had prior anti-PD-1, anti-PD-L1 or anti-CTLA-4 therapy, and around 40% had some.

The timepoints at which blood was sampled were baseline, cycle 4 day 1, and cycle 7 day 1. The CDR3 is 14 amino acids. Trimming stripped 9 bases from V and 0 bases from J, with 12 bases between. Germline V gene sequence: CDR1 SGHTA, CDR2 FQGTGA. This clone turned up a few times. The method was immunoSEQ multiplex PCR; TCRdb's version includes in-frame clones alone and lacks a portion of them. The repertoire holds some 58,000 clones, with around nine tenths as singletons. This sequence joins TRBV7-3 and TRBJ1-5; tentative D call: TRBD1 (6 bases). The input for sequencing was CD4+ or CD8+ T cells sorted from blood, taken in a trial of the OX40 agonist ivuxolimab. The sequence derives from an adult with an advanced solid tumor such as melanoma, head and neck, liver or kidney cancer. CDR3 sequence reads: CASLGQYSNQPQHF. In DNA form, the CDR3 reads TGTGCCAGTCTAGGACAGTATAGCAATCAGCCCCAGCATTTT.